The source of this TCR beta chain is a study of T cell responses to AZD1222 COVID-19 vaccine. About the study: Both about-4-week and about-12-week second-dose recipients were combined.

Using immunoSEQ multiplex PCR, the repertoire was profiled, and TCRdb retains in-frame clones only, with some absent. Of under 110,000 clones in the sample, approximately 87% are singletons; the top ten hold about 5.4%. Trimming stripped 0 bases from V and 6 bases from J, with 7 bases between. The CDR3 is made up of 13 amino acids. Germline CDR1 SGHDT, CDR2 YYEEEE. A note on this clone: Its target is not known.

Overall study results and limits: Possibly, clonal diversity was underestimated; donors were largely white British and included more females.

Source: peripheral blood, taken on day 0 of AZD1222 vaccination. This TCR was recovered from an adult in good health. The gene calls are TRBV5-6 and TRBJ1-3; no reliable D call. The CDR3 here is CASSLVSENTIYF. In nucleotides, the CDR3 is TGTGCCAGCAGCTTGGTTTCCGAAAACACCATATATTTT.